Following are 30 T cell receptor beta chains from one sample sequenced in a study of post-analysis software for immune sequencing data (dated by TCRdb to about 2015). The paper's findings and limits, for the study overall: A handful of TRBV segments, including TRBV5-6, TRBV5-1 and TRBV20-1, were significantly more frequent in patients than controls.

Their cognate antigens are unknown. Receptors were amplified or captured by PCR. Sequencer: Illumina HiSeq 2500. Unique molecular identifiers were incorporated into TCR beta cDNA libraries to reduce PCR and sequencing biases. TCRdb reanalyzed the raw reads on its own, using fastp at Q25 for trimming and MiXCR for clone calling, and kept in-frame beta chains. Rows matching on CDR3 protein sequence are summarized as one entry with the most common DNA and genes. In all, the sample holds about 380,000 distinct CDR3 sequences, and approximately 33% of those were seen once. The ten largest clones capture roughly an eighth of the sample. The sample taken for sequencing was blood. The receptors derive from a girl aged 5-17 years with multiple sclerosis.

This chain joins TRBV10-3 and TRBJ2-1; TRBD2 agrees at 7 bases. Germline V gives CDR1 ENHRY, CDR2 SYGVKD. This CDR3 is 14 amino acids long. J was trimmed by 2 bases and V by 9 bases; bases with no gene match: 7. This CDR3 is CAISGQDPYNEQFF. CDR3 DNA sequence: TGTGCCATTAGCGGGCAGGATCCCTACAATGAGCAGTTCTTC.

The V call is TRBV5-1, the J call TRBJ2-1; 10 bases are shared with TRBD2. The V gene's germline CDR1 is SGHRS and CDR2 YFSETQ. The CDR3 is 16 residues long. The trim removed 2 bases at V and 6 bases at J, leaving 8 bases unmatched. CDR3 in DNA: TGCGCCAGCAGCTTCCTACTAGCGGGGAGTGTCAATGAGCAGTTCTTC. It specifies CASSFLLAGSVNEQFF.

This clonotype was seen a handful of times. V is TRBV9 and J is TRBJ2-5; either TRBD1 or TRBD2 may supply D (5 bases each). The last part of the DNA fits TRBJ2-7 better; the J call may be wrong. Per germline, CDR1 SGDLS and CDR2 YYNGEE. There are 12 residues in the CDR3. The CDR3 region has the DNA TGTGCCAGCAGCGTCGGGGCTGGCGAGCAGTACTTC. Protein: CASSVGAGEQYF.

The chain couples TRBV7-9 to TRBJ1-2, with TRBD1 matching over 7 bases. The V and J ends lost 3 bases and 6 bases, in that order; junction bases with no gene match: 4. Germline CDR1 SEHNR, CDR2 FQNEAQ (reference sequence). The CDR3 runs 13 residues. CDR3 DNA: TGTGCCAGCAGCTTCGACAGGGCCGATGGCTACACCTTC. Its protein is CASSFDRADGYTF.

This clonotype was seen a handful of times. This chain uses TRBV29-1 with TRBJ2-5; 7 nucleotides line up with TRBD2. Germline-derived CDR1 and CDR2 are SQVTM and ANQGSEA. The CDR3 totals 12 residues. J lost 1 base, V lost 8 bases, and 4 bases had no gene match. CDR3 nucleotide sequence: TGCAGCACCCGGGGGGTCCAAGAGACCCAGTACTTC. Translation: CSTRGVQETQYF.

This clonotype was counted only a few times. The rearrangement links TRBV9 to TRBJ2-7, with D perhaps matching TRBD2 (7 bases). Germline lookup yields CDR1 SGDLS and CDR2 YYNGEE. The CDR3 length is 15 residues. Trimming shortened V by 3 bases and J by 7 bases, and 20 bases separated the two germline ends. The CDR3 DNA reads TGTGCCAGCAGCGCAGGCGGGGGCCTCAGGGAGGAGCAGTACTTC. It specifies CASSAGGGLREEQYF.

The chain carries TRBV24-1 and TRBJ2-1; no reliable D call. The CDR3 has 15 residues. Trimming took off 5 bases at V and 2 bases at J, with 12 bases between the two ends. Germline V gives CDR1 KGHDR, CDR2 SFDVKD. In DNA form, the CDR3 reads TGTGCCACCAGTGCCAACGAGGTCCCCTACAATGAGCAGTTCTTC. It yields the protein CATSANEVPYNEQFF.

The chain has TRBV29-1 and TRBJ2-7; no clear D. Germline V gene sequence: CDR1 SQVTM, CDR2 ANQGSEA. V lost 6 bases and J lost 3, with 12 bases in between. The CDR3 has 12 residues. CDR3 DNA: TGCAGCGTCGCCCCGGACGGCTACGAGCAGTACTTC. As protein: CSVAPDGYEQYF.

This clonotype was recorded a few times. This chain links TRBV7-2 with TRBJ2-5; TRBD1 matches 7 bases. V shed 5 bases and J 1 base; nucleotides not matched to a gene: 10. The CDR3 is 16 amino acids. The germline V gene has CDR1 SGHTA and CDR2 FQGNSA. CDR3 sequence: CASSIGDSEAQETQYF. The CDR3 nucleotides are TGTGCCAGCAGCATTGGGGACAGCGAGGCCCAAGAGACCCAGTACTTC.

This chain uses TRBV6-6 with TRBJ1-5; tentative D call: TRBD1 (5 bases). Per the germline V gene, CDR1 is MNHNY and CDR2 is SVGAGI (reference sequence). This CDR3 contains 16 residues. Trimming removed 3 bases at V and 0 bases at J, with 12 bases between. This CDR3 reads CASSYSGGTSNQPQHF. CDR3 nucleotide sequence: TGTGCCAGCAGTTATTCCGGGGGGACTAGCAATCAGCCCCAGCATTTT.

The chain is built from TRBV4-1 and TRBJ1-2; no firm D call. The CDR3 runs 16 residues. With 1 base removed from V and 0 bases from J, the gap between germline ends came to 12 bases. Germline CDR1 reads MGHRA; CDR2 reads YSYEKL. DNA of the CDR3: TGCGCCAGCAGCCAAGCTGGCCAGCGAGCTAACTATGGCTACACCTTC. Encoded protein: CASSQAGQRANYGYTF.

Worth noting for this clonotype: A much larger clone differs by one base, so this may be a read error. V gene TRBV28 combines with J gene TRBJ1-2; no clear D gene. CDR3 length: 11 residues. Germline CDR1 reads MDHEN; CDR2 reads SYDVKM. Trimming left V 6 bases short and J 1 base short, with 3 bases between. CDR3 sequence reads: CASRFNYGYTF. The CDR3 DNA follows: TGTGCCAGCAGATTTAACTATGGCTACACCTTC.

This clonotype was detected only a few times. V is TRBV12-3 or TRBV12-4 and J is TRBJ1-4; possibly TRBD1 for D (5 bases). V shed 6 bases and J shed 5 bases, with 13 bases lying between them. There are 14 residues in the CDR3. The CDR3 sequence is CASRPGTGNEKLFF. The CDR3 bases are TGTGCCAGCAGGCCCGGGACGGGAAATGAAAAACTGTTTTTT.

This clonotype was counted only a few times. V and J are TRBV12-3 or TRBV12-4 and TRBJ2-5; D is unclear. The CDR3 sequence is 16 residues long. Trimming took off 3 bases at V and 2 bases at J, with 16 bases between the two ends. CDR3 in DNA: TGTGCCAGCAGTTTTATCCCCACTGGAAATCAAGAGACCCAGTACTTC. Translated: CASSFIPTGNQETQYF.

The CDR3 DNA reads as TGTGCCAGCAGTCCCACGGGGGTTACACCCCTCCACTTT. Protein product: CASSPTGVTPLHF. V usage is TRBV12-3 or TRBV12-4 and J usage is TRBJ1-6, with a weak D call TRBD1 (5 bases). The CDR3 loop spans 13 amino acids. The germline V and J ends were trimmed by 5 bases and 11 bases, with 13 bases remaining between them.

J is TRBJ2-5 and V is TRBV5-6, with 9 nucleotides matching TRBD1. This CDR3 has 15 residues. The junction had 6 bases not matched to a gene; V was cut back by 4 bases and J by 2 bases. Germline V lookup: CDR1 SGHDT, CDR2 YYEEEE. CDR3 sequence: CASSPGGQGQETQYF. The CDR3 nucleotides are TGTGCCAGCAGCCCGGGCGGACAGGGGCAAGAGACCCAGTACTTC.

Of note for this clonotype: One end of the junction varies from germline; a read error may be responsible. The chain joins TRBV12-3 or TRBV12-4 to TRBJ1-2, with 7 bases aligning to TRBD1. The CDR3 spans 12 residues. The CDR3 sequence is CASSRTGGGSTF. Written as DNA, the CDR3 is TGTGCCAGCAGCCGGACAGGAGGCGGCTCCACCTTC.

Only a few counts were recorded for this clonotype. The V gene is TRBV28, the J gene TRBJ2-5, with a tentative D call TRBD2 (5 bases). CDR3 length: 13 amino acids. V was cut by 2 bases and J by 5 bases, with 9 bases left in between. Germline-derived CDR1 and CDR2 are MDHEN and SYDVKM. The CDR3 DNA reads TGTGCCAGCAGTTTAACGGGGATGGAGACCCAGTACTTC. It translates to CASSLTGMETQYF.

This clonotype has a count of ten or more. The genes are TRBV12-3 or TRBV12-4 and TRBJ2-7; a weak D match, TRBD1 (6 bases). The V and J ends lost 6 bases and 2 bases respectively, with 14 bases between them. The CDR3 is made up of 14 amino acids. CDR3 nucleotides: TGTGCCAGCAGCTTAAACAGGGAACCCTACGAGCAGTACTTC. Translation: CASSLNREPYEQYF.

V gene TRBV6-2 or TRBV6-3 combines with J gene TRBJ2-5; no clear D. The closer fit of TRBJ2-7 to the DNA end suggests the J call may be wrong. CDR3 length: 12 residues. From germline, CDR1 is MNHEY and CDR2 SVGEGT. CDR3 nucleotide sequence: TGTGCCAGCAAAACTTCTTGGGGCGAGCAGTACTTC. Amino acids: CASKTSWGEQYF.

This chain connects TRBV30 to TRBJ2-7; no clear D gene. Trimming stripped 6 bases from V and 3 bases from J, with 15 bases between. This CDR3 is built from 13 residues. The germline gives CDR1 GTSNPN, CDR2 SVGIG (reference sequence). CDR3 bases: TGTGCCTGTTCGGACCTGGCGAACTACGAGCAGTACTTC. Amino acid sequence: CACSDLANYEQYF.

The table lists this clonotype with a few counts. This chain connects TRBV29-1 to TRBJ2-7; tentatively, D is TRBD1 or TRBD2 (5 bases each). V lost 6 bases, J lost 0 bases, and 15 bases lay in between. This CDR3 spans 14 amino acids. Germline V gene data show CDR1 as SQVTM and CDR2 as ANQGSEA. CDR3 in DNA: TGCAGCGTGACCGGGACGTCAAGCTCCTACGAGCAGTACTTC. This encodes CSVTGTSSSYEQYF.

Written as DNA, the CDR3 is TGTGCCAGCAGTTACCAGGGGGTGTACGAGCAGTACTTC. Its protein product is CASSYQGVYEQYF. J is TRBJ2-4 and V is TRBV6-6; 7 nucleotides align to TRBD1. The assigned J gene may be wrong: the sequence end matches TRBJ2-7 better. The CDR3 loop spans 13 amino acids. The germline gives CDR1 MNHNY, CDR2 SVGAGI (reference sequence).

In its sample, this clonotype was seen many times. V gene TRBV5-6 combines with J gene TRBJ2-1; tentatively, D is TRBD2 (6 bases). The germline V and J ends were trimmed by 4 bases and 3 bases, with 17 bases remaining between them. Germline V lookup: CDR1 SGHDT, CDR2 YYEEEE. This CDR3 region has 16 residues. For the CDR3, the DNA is TGTGCCAGCAGCCACCAATTAGAGGACTACTACAATGAGCAGTTCTTC. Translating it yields CASSHQLEDYYNEQFF.

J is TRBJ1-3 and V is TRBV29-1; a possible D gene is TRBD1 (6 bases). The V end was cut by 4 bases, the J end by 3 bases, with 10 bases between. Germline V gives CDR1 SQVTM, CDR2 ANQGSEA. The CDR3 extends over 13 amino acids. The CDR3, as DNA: TGCAGCGTTGTGACAGGTAGTGGAAACACCATATATTTT. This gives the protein CSVVTGSGNTIYF.

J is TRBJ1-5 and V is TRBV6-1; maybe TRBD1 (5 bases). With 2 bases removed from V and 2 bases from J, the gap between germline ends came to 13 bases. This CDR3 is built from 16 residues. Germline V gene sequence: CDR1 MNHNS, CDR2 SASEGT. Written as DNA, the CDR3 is TGTGCCAGCAGTGAAACAGGACATCGGGGCAATCAGCCCCAGCATTTT. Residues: CASSETGHRGNQPQHF.

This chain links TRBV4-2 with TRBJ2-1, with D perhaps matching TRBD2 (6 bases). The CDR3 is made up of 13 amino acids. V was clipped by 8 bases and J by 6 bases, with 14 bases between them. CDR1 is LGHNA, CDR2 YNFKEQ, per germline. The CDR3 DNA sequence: TGTGCCAGCGCTGGGGGGATGGGCAATGAGCAGTTCTTC. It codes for CASAGGMGNEQFF.

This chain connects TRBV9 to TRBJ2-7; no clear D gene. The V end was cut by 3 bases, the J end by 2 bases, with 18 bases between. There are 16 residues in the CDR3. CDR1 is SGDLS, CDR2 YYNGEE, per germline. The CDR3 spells CASSEIRVGSTYEQYF. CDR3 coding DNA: TGTGCCAGCAGCGAGATCCGTGTGGGTTCAACCTACGAGCAGTACTTC.

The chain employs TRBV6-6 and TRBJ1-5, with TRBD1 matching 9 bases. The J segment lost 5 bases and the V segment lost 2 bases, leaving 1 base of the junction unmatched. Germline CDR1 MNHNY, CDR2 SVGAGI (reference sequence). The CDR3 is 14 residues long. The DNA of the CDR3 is TGTGCCAGCAGTTACGACAGGGGGTATCAGCCCCAGCATTTT. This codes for CASSYDRGYQPQHF.

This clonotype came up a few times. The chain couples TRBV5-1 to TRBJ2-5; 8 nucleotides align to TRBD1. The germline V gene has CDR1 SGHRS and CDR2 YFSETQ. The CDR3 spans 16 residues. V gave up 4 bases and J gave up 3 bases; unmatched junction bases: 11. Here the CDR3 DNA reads TGCGCCAGCAGCCTCGAAGGTGACAGGGGAGAAGAGACCCAGTACTTC. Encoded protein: CASSLEGDRGEETQYF.